These T cell receptor beta chains were read from a single sample in a study of response to subunit inactivated influenza vaccine. TCRdb re-called the RT-PCR reads with MiXCR, one entry per CDR3 protein. This sample has 500,000 or so distinct CDR3 sequences, with about 15% found just once. Here the sequenced sample was CD4+ T cells sorted from PBMCs, taken around 25 months after vaccination. These receptors were obtained from a man between 45 and 75 years old who received an inactivated influenza vaccine. The CDR3 runs from the conserved cysteine through the conserved F or W. A D gene is named only where the DNA matches it firmly. A clone size is listed for some rows: how often the clone was seen (once, few, many), or a class if it is expanded.

J | size | D | V | DNA | CDR3
TRBJ2-2 | few | . | TRBV28 | TGTGCCAGCAGTTCGACAGGTTCGAACACCGGGGAGCTGTTTTTT | CASSSTGSNTGELFF
TRBJ2-1 | few | . | TRBV7-9 | TGTGCCAGCACCCCCCCGGGGACGGTCTACAATGAGCAGTTCTTC | CASTPPGTVYNEQFF
TRBJ1-2 | many | . | TRBV4-2 | TGTGCCAGCAGCCAAGCTGGCAGGGATGGTGGCTACACCTTC | CASSQAGRDGGYTF
TRBJ1-4 | . | TRBD1 | TRBV27 | TGTGCCAGCAGTTACAACAGGGGAGAAAAACTGTTTTTT | CASSYNRGEKLFF
TRBJ2-2 | . | TRBD1 | TRBV19 | TGTGCCAGTAGTACGGGGACAGGGCTTTCCGGGGAGCTGTTTTTT | CASSTGTGLSGELFF
TRBJ2-7 | many | TRBD1 | TRBV28 | TGTGCCAGCAGTTACCCCGGGACAGGGAGGGAATACGAGCAGTACTTC | CASSYPGTGREYEQYF
TRBJ2-4 | . | . | TRBV12-3/TRBV12-4 | TGTGCCAGCAGTTTAGCGCTTAATCTAGCCAAAAACATTCAGTACTTC | CASSLALNLAKNIQYF
TRBJ2-1 | . | TRBD2 | TRBV7-2 | TGTGCCAGCAGGCCCCCAGCGGGGGGGTACAATGAGCAGTTCTTC | CASRPPAGGYNEQFF
TRBJ2-1 | . | . | TRBV10-3 | TGTGCCACCTCCCTTGGGGGAGAGCAGTTCTTC | CATSLGGEQFF
TRBJ2-2 | . | TRBD2 | TRBV20-1 | TGCAGTGCCAACAAAGGACTAGCGGGAAGCACCGGGGAGCTGTTTTTT | CSANKGLAGSTGELFF
TRBJ2-7 | . | . | TRBV5-1 | TGCGCCAGCAGGCCCGGGACGGCTAGCTCCTACGAGCAGTACTTC | CASRPGTASSYEQYF
TRBJ2-5 | few | . | TRBV21-1 | TGTGCCAGCACCGCGAGCTTTGGTACCCAGTACTTC | CASTASFGTQYF
TRBJ2-1 | many | . | TRBV20-1 | TGCAGTGCTAGAGATGAAGGGGGAGAGAGTGACAATGAGCAGTTCTTC | CSARDEGGESDNEQFF
TRBJ1-1 | many | . | TRBV18 | TGTGCCAGCTCACCGACCTCCATGGGGGGAATCAGCGCGACTAGCTGGGCTTTCTTT | CASSPTSMGGISATSWAFF
TRBJ2-1 | medium-sized | TRBD1 | TRBV3-1 | TGTGCCAGCAGCTTCGGACAGGGGAATGAGCAGTTCTTC | CASSFGQGNEQFF
TRBJ2-2 | few | TRBD1 | TRBV4-3 | TGCGCCAGCAGCCAAGCTTCCGGGACAGGGGTTACCGGGGAGCTGTTTTTT | CASSQASGTGVTGELFF
TRBJ2-7 | few | . | TRBV20-1 | TGCAGTGCTAGATGGGGCGGGGCCTCCTACGAGCAGTACTTC | CSARWGGASYEQYF
TRBJ2-5 | few | . | TRBV27 | TGTGCCAGCAGACGGGGGAGGTTCGAGACCCAGTACTTC | CASRRGRFETQYF
TRBJ2-2 | few | TRBD2 | TRBV4-1 | TGCGCCAGCAGCCGGCCTAGCGGGGTCAACACCGGGGAGCTGTTTTTT | CASSRPSGVNTGELFF
TRBJ2-1 | few | TRBD2 | TRBV4-1 | TGCGCCAGCAGCCAACAGCGGGGAGACAATGAGCAGTTCTTC | CASSQQRGDNEQFF
TRBJ2-7 | . | . | TRBV12-3/TRBV12-4 | TGTGCCAGCAGTTTACTTACGGGGGAAGGTACCTACGAGCAGTACTTC | CASSLLTGEGTYEQYF
TRBJ2-1 | . | . | TRBV10-3 | TGTGCCATCAGTGGGGAAGGGTCTGGTAATGAGCAGTTCTTC | CAISGEGSGNEQFF
TRBJ2-3 | few | TRBD2 | TRBV10-3 | TGTGCCATCAGTGATGGTCAGGCTAGCGGGAGAGATACGCAGTATTTT | CAISDGQASGRDTQYF
TRBJ2-7 | . | . | TRBV20-1 | TGCAGTGCTAGAGATGCCACTCCTGTCGAGCAGTACTTC | CSARDATPVEQYF
TRBJ2-7 | few | . | TRBV5-1 | TGCGCCAGCAGCTTGGGCTTAACGGGGAGGCAGGGCCCCTACGAGCAGTACTTC | CASSLGLTGRQGPYEQYF
TRBJ1-5 | . | TRBD1 | TRBV12-3/TRBV12-4 | TGTGCCAGCAGTTTAGGGACAGGTGGAGTGGGTCAGCCCCAGCATTTT | CASSLGTGGVGQPQHF
TRBJ2-1 | . | . | TRBV20-1 | TGCAGTGCTCTAAGGGACCTCTACAATGAGCAGTTCTTC | CSALRDLYNEQFF
TRBJ2-1 | few | TRBD1 | TRBV27 | TGTGCCAGCAGTTCCCCCAGGGGGGGACAGGGTTACAATGAGCAGTTCTTC | CASSSPRGGQGYNEQFF
TRBJ2-1 | few | TRBD1 | TRBV7-9 | TGTGCCAGCAACTCGGGACAGTATGAGCAGTTCTTC | CASNSGQYEQFF
TRBJ2-2 | . | . | TRBV20-1 | TGCAGTGCTAGACCGAAGGGGTCCGCCGGGGAGCTGTTTTTT | CSARPKGSAGELFF
TRBJ2-3 | . | . | TRBV21-1 | TGTGCCAGCAGCAAAGGACGGACAGGAAGCACAGATACGCAGTATTTT | CASSKGRTGSTDTQYF
TRBJ1-5 | many | . | TRBV28 | TGTGCCAGCAGTTTATCTATCGGGTTAGGGTCGGGCAATCAGCCCCAGCATTTT | CASSLSIGLGSGNQPQHF
TRBJ2-3 | many | TRBD2 | TRBV5-1 | TGCGCCAGCAGCATCGGACTAGCGGGGACAGATACGCAGTATTTT | CASSIGLAGTDTQYF
TRBJ2-7 | . | . | TRBV5-5 | TGTGCCAGCAGCCAACCTGACATCGGTTACGAGCAGTACTTC | CASSQPDIGYEQYF
TRBJ2-7 | . | TRBD1 | TRBV5-5 | TGTGCCAGCAGCTTGGCCGGGGACAGTTCGTCCTACGAGCAGTACTTC | CASSLAGDSSSYEQYF
TRBJ1-2 | . | TRBD1 | TRBV20-1 | TGCAGTGCTAGTACTGGACAGGGGGTCAATGGCTACACCTTC | CSASTGQGVNGYTF
TRBJ1-4 | . | . | TRBV4-1 | TGCGCCAGCAGCCAATGGTCGCGAGAAAAACTGTTTTTT | CASSQWSREKLFF
TRBJ1-1 | few | . | TRBV20-1 | TGCAGTGCCTCCGAACAGAAGTCAGCTTTCTTT | CSASEQKSAFF
TRBJ1-2 | . | . | TRBV28 | TGTGCCAGCAGTTTCCAGGGGTACTATGGCTACACCTTC | CASSFQGYYGYTF
TRBJ1-1 | many | . | TRBV5-1 | TGCGCCAGCAGCCCCCAAGACGGAGTAAACACTGAAGCTTTCTTT | CASSPQDGVNTEAFF
TRBJ1-6 | . | TRBD1 | TRBV12-3/TRBV12-4 | TGTGCCAGCACCTTAGGGGCGGGACAGGGGCCACCCCTCCACTTT | CASTLGAGQGPPLHF
TRBJ1-5 | . | . | TRBV6-2/TRBV6-3 | TGTGCCAGCAGTCCGGCGGGACGGCCCAATCAGCCCCAGCATTTT | CASSPAGRPNQPQHF
TRBJ2-3 | . | TRBD2 | TRBV14 | TGTGCCAGCAGCCAAGAGGCGGGAGTATATACGCAGTATTTT | CASSQEAGVYTQYF
TRBJ1-1 | . | TRBD1 | TRBV4-3 | TGCGCCAGCAGCCAAGAATTCCAGGGGGAGAGAGAAGCTTTCTTT | CASSQEFQGEREAFF
TRBJ1-2 | . | . | TRBV3-1 | TGTGCCAGCAGCCATATCCCAGGGAACTATGGCTACACCTTC | CASSHIPGNYGYTF
TRBJ2-5 | . | TRBD2 | TRBV29-1 | TGCAGCGTTCCCGGAGCGGGAGCTCGAGAGACCCAGTACTTC | CSVPGAGARETQYF
TRBJ2-2 | few | TRBD2 | TRBV9 | TGTGCCAGCAGCGTACTAGCGGGAGGTTCGAACACCGGGGAGCTGTTTTTT | CASSVLAGGSNTGELFF
TRBJ2-7 | . | TRBD1 | TRBV12-5 | TGTGCTAGTGGTTTGTTCCTTGGGACAGGGGCCTACGAGCAGTACTTC | CASGLFLGTGAYEQYF
TRBJ2-5 | few | . | TRBV5-5 | TGTGCCAGCAGCTTGCAGGAGGGTAAGACCCAGTACTTC | CASSLQEGKTQYF